This entry is about one T cell receptor beta chain. The antigen is undetermined. CDR3 length: 12 residues. Germline CDR1 and CDR2: GTSNPN and SVGIG (reference sequence). V lost 4 bases, J lost 9 bases, and 10 bases lay in between. These data are taken from a study of STAT3 mutations in large granular lymphocyte leukemia. Clones were read by immunoSEQ multiplex PCR, and TCRdb kept only the in-frame ones, dropping some. This table holds some 7,000 clones, roughly 59% found once. Points from the study as a whole: At least one immunodominant TCR beta clonotype appeared in every T-cell large granular lymphocyte leukemia patient.

The chain is built from TRBV30 and TRBJ1-6; no firm D call. Material for sequencing was peripheral blood mononuclear cells. The sequence was obtained from a boy aged 5 to 17 with T-cell large granular lymphocyte leukemia. Some clones in this sample may be carry-over from other donors' samples. This chain's CDR3 is CAWKLLSSPLHF. In DNA, the CDR3 is TGTGCCTGGAAGTTGTTAAGTTCACCCCTCCACTTT.